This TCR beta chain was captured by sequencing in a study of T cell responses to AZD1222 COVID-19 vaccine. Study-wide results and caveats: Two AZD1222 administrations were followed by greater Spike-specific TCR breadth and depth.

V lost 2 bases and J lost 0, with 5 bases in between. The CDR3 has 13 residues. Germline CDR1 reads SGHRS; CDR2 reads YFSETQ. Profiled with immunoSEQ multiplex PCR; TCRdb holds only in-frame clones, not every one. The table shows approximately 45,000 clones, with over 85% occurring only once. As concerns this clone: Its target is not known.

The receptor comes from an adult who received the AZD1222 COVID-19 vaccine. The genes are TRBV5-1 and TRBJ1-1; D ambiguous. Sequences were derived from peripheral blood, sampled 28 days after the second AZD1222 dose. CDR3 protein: CASSFGMNTEAFF. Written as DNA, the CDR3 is TGCGCCAGCAGCTTTGGGATGAACACTGAAGCTTTCTTT. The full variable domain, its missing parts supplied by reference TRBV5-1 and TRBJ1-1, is KAGVTQTPRYLIKTRGQQVTLSCSPISGHRSVSWYQQTPGQGLQFLFEYFSETQRNKGNFPGRFSGRQFSNSRSEMNVSTLELGDSALYLCASSFGMNTEAFFGQGTRLTVV.